What follows are 26 T cell receptor beta chains derived from one specimen sequenced in a study of circulating tumor DNA in untreated peripheral T-cell lymphoma. Only in-frame clones appear in the TCRdb table, and some are missing; sequencing was by immunoSEQ multiplex PCR. This sample has fewer than 9,000 clones; around four fifths occur once, and the top ten carry about 1.9%. The sequenced sample was tumor tissue. These receptors were collected from a human donor with peripheral T-cell lymphoma.

The rearrangement joins TRBV7-1 to TRBJ1-1; 10 bases align to TRBD1. TRBV7-1 is an ORF, with its function uncertain. The CDR3 is 15 residues long. The J segment lost 3 bases and the V segment lost 3 bases, leaving 4 bases of the junction unmatched. CDR3 region: CASSSRDRGYTEAFF. The CDR3 DNA reads as TGTGCCAGCAGCTCCCGGGACAGGGGCTACACTGAAGCTTTCTTT.

The V call is TRBV11-3, the J call TRBJ1-1, with D tentatively TRBD1 (5 bases). Germline-derived CDR1 and CDR2 are SGHNT and YENEEA. Trimming shortened V by 5 bases and J by 0 bases, and 10 bases separated the two germline ends. This CDR3 has 14 amino acids. The CDR3 bases are TGTGCCAGCAGCCCACGGGACCTGAACACTGAAGCTTTCTTT. It is translated as CASSPRDLNTEAFF.

The chain has TRBV18 and TRBJ1-1; tentatively, D is TRBD1 (5 bases). The CDR3 runs to 13 residues. V was trimmed by 2 bases and J by 3 bases, leaving 7 bases between them. Germline V gene data show CDR1 as KGHSH and CDR2 as LQKENI. The CDR3 loop reads CASSPMTDTEAFF. In DNA form, the CDR3 reads TGTGCCAGCTCACCAATGACAGACACTGAAGCTTTCTTT. The full variable domain, completed using reference TRBV18 and TRBJ1-1, is NAGVMQNPRHLVRRRGQEARLRCSPMKGHSHVYWYRQLPEEGLKFMVYLQKENIIDESGMPKERFSAEFPKEGPSILRIQQVVRGDSAAYFCASSPMTDTEAFFGQGTRLTVV.

Details on this clone: The DNA is omitted, as the CDR3 cannot be located on it reliably, and the CDR3 follows TCRdb's listing. The V and J genes are TRBV19 and TRBJ1-1; the table's D call of TRBD1 was not tested on the DNA. From germline, CDR1 is LNHDA and CDR2 SQIVND (reference sequence). The CDR3 contains 18 residues when both ends are counted. The CDR3 sequence: CASTSDSVVSLGNTEAFF.

This sequence joins TRBV11-3 and TRBJ2-5; TRBD1 aligns across 8 bases. This CDR3 is built from 15 residues. V shed 5 bases and J 5 bases; nucleotides not matched to a gene: 10. The germline V gene encodes CDR1 SGHNT and CDR2 YENEEA. CDR3 nucleotides: TGTGCCAGCAGCACGATCGGGACAGGATTGGAGACCCAGTACTTC. This gives the protein CASSTIGTGLETQYF.

About this clone itself: Some base could not be read or is ambiguous, and its residue is marked X. The rearrangement links TRBV30 to TRBJ1-2, with D uncertain. Germline CDR1 is GTSNPN and CDR2 is SVGIG (reference sequence). The CDR3 is 12 residues long. Trimming took off 1 base at V and 0 bases at J, with 3 bases between the two ends. CDR3 region: CAWSEXNYGYTF. CDR3 DNA: TGTGCCTGGAGTGAGWCTAACTATGGCTACACCTTC.

The V gene is TRBV28, the J gene TRBJ2-1; D gene ambiguous. The ends were cut back, 2 bases at V and 3 bases at J, with 8 bases in the middle. CDR3 length: 14 residues. In germline, CDR1 is MDHEN, CDR2 SYDVKM. CDR3 nucleotides: TGTGCCAGCAGTTTAAGACTTAACTACAATGAGCAGTTCTTC. Translated: CASSLRLNYNEQFF.

The genes are TRBV7-6 and TRBJ2-4, with 7 bases fitting TRBD2. The CDR3 loop spans 19 amino acids. Unmatched junction bases numbered 14, after V lost 3 bases and J lost 0 bases. Germline V gives CDR1 SGHVS, CDR2 FNYEAQ. The DNA of the CDR3 is TGTGCCAGCAGCTTCTTTCTGCCGGGGGGACTCCTAGCCAAAAACATTCAGTACTTC. As protein: CASSFFLPGGLLAKNIQYF.

V usage is TRBV6-8 and J usage is TRBJ1-4, with D uncertain. Trimming took 4 bases from V and 4 from J, leaving 7 bases between them. The CDR3 is made up of 13 amino acids. Per germline, CDR1 MNHGY and CDR2 SAAAGT. Here the CDR3 DNA reads TGTGCCAGCAGTTGGAGCATTAATGAAAAACTGTTTTTT. It is translated as CASSWSINEKLFF.

The chain uses TRBV6-8 and TRBJ1-2, with 7 bases that match TRBD1. This CDR3 is 16 amino acids long. Per germline, CDR1 MNHGY and CDR2 SAAAGT. J gave up 4 bases and V 5 bases, and 13 bases lay outside the gene matches. The CDR3 nucleotides are TGTGCCAGCAGTCCCGGGACAGCAGGGGTCCTCTATGGCTACACCTTC. This gives the protein CASSPGTAGVLYGYTF.

The chain recombines TRBV19 with TRBJ1-4; D ambiguous. Germline V gene sequence: CDR1 LNHDA, CDR2 SQIVND (reference sequence). The V end lost 7 bases, the J end lost 8 bases, and 17 bases lay between the germline ends. The CDR3 extends over 14 amino acids. The CDR3 loop is CASTLLDREEKLFF. The CDR3 DNA reads as TGTGCCAGTACCCTCCTGGACCGTGAGGAAAAACTGTTTTTT. Variable domain in full (rest from reference TRBV19 and TRBJ1-4): DGGITQSPKYLFRKEGQNVTLSCEQNLNHDAMYWYRQDPGQGLRLIYYSQIVNDFQKGDIAEGYSVSREKKESFPLTVTSAQKNPTAFYLCASTLLDREEKLFFGSGTQLSVL.

This clone turned up a few times. The rearrangement links TRBV19 to TRBJ2-1; D possibly matches TRBD1 or TRBD2 (5 bases each). Trimming removed 6 bases at V and 6 bases at J, with 15 bases between. CDR1 and CDR2 from the germline V gene are LNHDA and SQIVND (reference sequence). The CDR3 consists of 14 residues. DNA of the CDR3: TGTGCCAGTAGCCTGTCAAGAGGGGTCAATGAGCAGTTCTTC. As protein: CASSLSRGVNEQFF.

This sequence joins TRBV29-1 and TRBJ2-7; TRBD1 matches at 8 bases. V dropped 7 bases and J dropped 5; count of bases not matched to a gene: 10. Germline-derived CDR1 and CDR2 are SQVTM and ANQGSEA. The CDR3 spans 13 residues. CDR3 in amino acids: CSAQLAGGNEQYF. The CDR3 DNA reads as TGCAGCGCCCAATTGGCAGGGGGCAACGAGCAGTACTTC.

The chain joins TRBV15 to TRBJ2-7; D uncertain. Trimming left V 0 bases short and J 0 bases short, with 6 bases between. Germline loops: CDR1 LNHNV, CDR2 YYDKDF (reference sequence). The CDR3 is 14 residues long. This CDR3 is CATSRDGNSYEQYF. The CDR3 DNA follows: TGTGCCACCAGCAGAGATGGCAACTCCTACGAGCAGTACTTC.

The chain carries TRBV11-3 and TRBJ2-3; D is perhaps TRBD2 (7 bases). Germline values: CDR1 SGHNT, CDR2 YENEEA. The CDR3 covers 15 residues. V dropped 3 bases and J dropped 2 bases, with 12 bases sitting between them. The DNA for the CDR3 is TGTGCCAGCAGCTTCGGCGGGGGCCACACAGATACGCAGTATTTT. It yields the protein CASSFGGGHTDTQYF.

The CDR3 DNA is TGTGCCAGTACAAGAGGGCAGTTGTATGGCTACACCTTC. The encoded protein is CASTRGQLYGYTF. The J gene is TRBJ1-2, the V gene TRBV19, with D unclear. The V end lost 7 bases, the J end lost 5 bases, and 14 bases lay between the germline ends. This CDR3 is 13 amino acids long. CDR1 is LNHDA and CDR2 is SQIVND in the germline V gene (reference sequence). Full variable domain (missing parts from reference TRBV19 and TRBJ1-2): DGGITQSPKYLFRKEGQNVTLSCEQNLNHDAMYWYRQDPGQGLRLIYYSQIVNDFQKGDIAEGYSVSREKKESFPLTVTSAQKNPTAFYLCASTRGQLYGYTFGSGTRLTVV.

This clone occurred once. The chain is built from TRBV19 and TRBJ2-2; TRBD1 agrees at 8 bases. This CDR3 spans 13 amino acids. V trimming: 7 bases; J trimming: 3 bases; junction bases outside the gene matches: 1. Germline loops: CDR1 LNHDA, CDR2 SQIVND (reference sequence). The CDR3 bases are TGTGCCAGTATACAGGGGGACACCGGGGAGCTGTTTTTT. Translation: CASIQGDTGELFF.

The chain links TRBV25-1 to TRBJ1-1, with a tentative D call TRBD1 (5 bases). Trimming took off 1 base at V and 1 base at J, with 10 bases between the two ends. The CDR3 contains 15 residues. Per the germline V gene, CDR1 is MGHDK and CDR2 is SYGVNS. CDR3 DNA sequence: TGTGCCAGCAGTGAATGGGGGACTCCGAACACTGAAGCTTTCTTT. It yields the protein CASSEWGTPNTEAFF.

The CDR3 nucleotides read TGTGCCAGCAGCCAAAGCAATCAGCCCCAGCATTTT. Its translation: CASSQSNQPQHF. The rearrangement joins TRBV6-8 to TRBJ1-5; D unresolved. The CDR3 is 12 residues long. V lost 6 bases, J lost 1 base, and 4 bases lay in between. Germline V gene data show CDR1 as MNHGY and CDR2 as SAAAGT.

This rearrangement joins TRBV6-8 to TRBJ2-1, with 8 bases matching TRBD2. Germline V gene data show CDR1 as MNHGY and CDR2 as SAAAGT. The CDR3 contains 14 residues. The trim removed 7 bases at V and 7 bases at J, leaving 9 bases unmatched. CDR3 sequence: CASTVLAAVNEQFF. As DNA, the CDR3 is TGTGCCAGCACCGTACTAGCGGCAGTAAATGAGCAGTTCTTC.

Turning to this clone: The junction shows a germline mismatch at one end, possibly a read error. The rearrangement joins TRBV19 to TRBJ2-7, with a tentative D call TRBD1 (6 bases). The CDR3 sequence is 12 residues long. Germline CDR1 reads LNHDA; CDR2 reads SQIVND (reference sequence). The CDR3 coding sequence is TGTGCCAGTAGTTTAACAGGGTACGAGCAGTACTTT. This sequence encodes CASSLTGYEQYF. Together with reference TRBV19 and TRBJ2-7, the CDR3 gives the full variable domain: DGGITQSPKYLFRKEGQNVTLSCEQNLNHDAMYWYRQDPGQGLRLIYYSQIVNDFQKGDIAEGYSVSREKKESFPLTVTSAQKNPTAFYLCASSLTGYEQYFGPGTRLTVT.

The gene calls are TRBV9 and TRBJ2-5; 9 bases agree with TRBD1. The germline CDR1 and CDR2 sequences are SGDLS and YYNGEE. The ends lost 4 bases at V and 4 bases at J; junction bases unmatched: 11. The CDR3 consists of 16 residues. The CDR3 nucleotides are TGTGCCAGCAGCTCTCGGGGACAGGGTGTCCGAGAGACCCAGTACTTC. Its translation: CASSSRGQGVRETQYF.

About this clone: A junction end diverges from the germline sequence, so it may reflect a read error. The V and J genes are TRBV19 and TRBJ2-3, with D possibly being TRBD2 (6 bases). The germline V gene encodes CDR1 LNHDA and CDR2 SQIVND (reference sequence). The length of the CDR3 is 15 residues. DNA of the CDR3: TGTGCCAGTAGTATTATGCGGGGCACCACAGATATGCAGTATTTT. Amino acid sequence: CASSIMRGTTDMQYF. The entire variable domain, with the rest obtained from reference TRBV19 and TRBJ2-3, is as follows: DGGITQSPKYLFRKEGQNVTLSCEQNLNHDAMYWYRQDPGQGLRLIYYSQIVNDFQKGDIAEGYSVSREKKESFPLTVTSAQKNPTAFYLCASSIMRGTTDMQYFGPGTRLTVL.

This clone appeared a few times. The chain recombines TRBV19 with TRBJ2-7; tentative D call: TRBD2 (5 bases). This CDR3 is 16 amino acids long. Germline V lookup: CDR1 LNHDA, CDR2 SQIVND (reference sequence). Trimming removed 0 bases from V and 3 bases from J, with 15 bases in between. Here the CDR3 reads CASSIDVEARSYEQYF. CDR3 nucleotide sequence: TGTGCCAGTAGTATAGACGTGGAGGCAAGGAGCTACGAGCAGTACTTC.

CDR3 nucleotides: TGTGCCAGCAGTCTTAACCCTAGCCCGTACGAGCAGTACTTC. It specifies CASSLNPSPYEQYF. The genes are TRBV6-8 and TRBJ2-7; D is possibly TRBD2 (5 bases). Germline values: CDR1 MNHGY, CDR2 SAAAGT. The V end lost 5 bases, the J end lost 4 bases, and 15 bases lay between the germline ends. This CDR3 comprises 14 residues.

This chain connects TRBV19 to TRBJ1-1; 9 positions match TRBD1. After removal of 6 bases from V and 2 bases from J, the junction contained 4 bases not matched to a gene. This CDR3 is 14 amino acids long. Germline V gene lookup returns CDR1 LNHDA and CDR2 SQIVND (reference sequence). The CDR3 DNA reads TGTGCCAGTAGATTGGGACAGGGTAACACTGAAGCTTTCTTT. It is translated as CASRLGQGNTEAFF. Combining the CDR3 with reference TRBV19 and TRBJ1-1 gives the whole variable domain DGGITQSPKYLFRKEGQNVTLSCEQNLNHDAMYWYRQDPGQGLRLIYYSQIVNDFQKGDIAEGYSVSREKKESFPLTVTSAQKNPTAFYLCASRLGQGNTEAFFGQGTRLTVV.